This TCR beta chain was identified during a study of blood T cell repertoires in COVID-19. Study background: From the United States, Italy and Spain came samples of acute and convalescent COVID-19. Sources were T cells, B-cell-depleted T cells, or PBMCs; the material itself was cDNA or gDNA.

TCRdb's copy holds only in-frame clones and misses some; the assay was immunoSEQ multiplex PCR. The sample gives 300,000 to 400,000 clones, 75% to 90% of which show up once; 2.9% is in the top ten. Seattle-derived patients entered the study during active infection and were followed longitudinally. As regards this clone: The DNA is left out, because the CDR3 cannot be placed on it with certainty; the CDR3 is given as TCRdb lists it.

13 amino acids form the CDR3, both terminal residues included. The germline CDR1 and CDR2 sequences are SGHTA and FQGNSA. The sample taken for sequencing was peripheral blood. The origin of this receptor is a woman aged 25 to 45 with COVID-19, enrolled during active disease. The V call is TRBV7-2, the J call TRBJ1-2; the table calls TRBD1, which could not be checked here. This CDR3 is CASSFGQGALNTF.